This TCR beta chain originates from a study of OX40 agonist ivuxolimab in advanced cancers. Study-level background: Ivuxolimab was a fully human IgG2 agonistic monoclonal antibody targeting the costimulatory receptor OX40 (CD134). Intravenous ivuxolimab was administered to patients every 2 weeks at six dose levels: 0.01, 0.1, 0.3, 1.5, 3 and 10 mg/kg. Of the roughly 52 dose-escalation patients, hepatocellular carcinoma was present in about 20, melanoma in about 15, renal cell carcinoma in 9 and head and neck cancer in 9. In the dose-escalation cohort, roughly 82% of patients were male, and the mean age was 60 years with a range of about 20 to 90. Prior anti-PD-1, anti-PD-L1 or anti-CTLA-4 therapy was permitted, and checkpoint inhibitors had been received by around 40% of dose-escalation patients. Three dose-escalation patients achieved partial responses, one with hepatocellular carcinoma and two with cutaneous melanoma. The purpose of peripheral TCRbeta sequencing was to test whether ivuxolimab changed TCR sequence diversity and led to clonal T-cell expansion. The monotherapy dose-escalation portion (N of about 57 patients) of the phase I ivuxolimab trial is reported in the paper. Broader findings and caveats from the paper: After ivuxolimab, expanded clones were on average more numerous among CD8+ T cells than among CD4+ T cells. Low levels of normalized T-cell clonal expansion were also seen in some nonresponding patients. The antigen specificity of the clonally expanded peripheral T cells was not determined. In the 0.1-3.0 mg/kg groups, partial responders were among the patients with the lowest normalized peripheral clonal expansion, particularly in CD8+ T cells. Clonal expansion of both CD4+ and CD8+ blood T cells was observed from baseline to week 6 at doses 0.1 to 3.0 mg/kg.

Genomic DNA was extracted from sorted cells for sequencing of the TCRbeta CDR3 region. The immunoSEQ Assay was used for sequencing of TCRbeta CDR3 regions. Held by TCRdb, this immuneACCESS table contains in-frame sequences only and omits some clones. Under half of the omission traces to an unresolved V gene where checked; the cause of the rest is unknown. Present in this sample are roughly 80,000 clones, 90% to 95% of which were seen just once. Roughly 0.69% of the sample comes from the top ten. As encoded in the germline V gene, CDR1 is MDHEN while CDR2 is SYDVKM. Taken from cysteine to phenylalanine, the CDR3 has 12 residues. The kept DNA is CDR3 alone, 36 bases in frame from the first base. A distance of 9 bases separates the germline ends of V and J, which lose 6 bases and 3 bases respectively. The trial excluded patients who had a history of autoimmune disease or were on systemic immunosuppression. Peripheral blood for TCR sequencing was collected from all dose cohorts at baseline, on cycle 4 day 1, and on cycle 7 day 1. Samples came from an open-label, multicenter, first-in-human phase I dose-escalation trial of ivuxolimab. The trial enrolled adults with locally advanced or metastatic head and neck squamous cell, hepatocellular, melanoma or renal cell carcinoma. Before TCR sequencing, CD4+ T cells and CD8+ T cells from peripheral blood were sorted into separate populations.

Comments on this clone: Its antigen is currently not known. No qualities accompany the bases; no much larger clone lies one base away.

This receptor was identified in an adult with an advanced solid tumor such as melanoma, head and neck, liver or kidney cancer. The rearrangement joined TRBV28 to TRBJ2-7; the D segment cannot be called with confidence. The sequencing used CD4+ or CD8+ T cells sorted from blood, collected in a trial of the OX40 agonist ivuxolimab. CDR3 loop: CASSTPGYEQYF. In nucleotides, the sequence is TGTGCCAGCAGCACCCCGGGCTACGAGCAGTACTTC.